This record concerns one T cell receptor beta chain sequence. This clone's antigen is unknown. Per-nucleotide qualities are absent, and no much larger clonotype sits a single base away. Including cysteine and phenylalanine, the CDR3 has 16 amino acids. The only DNA kept is the CDR3, 48 bases in frame from the first base. Trimming takes 2 bases from V and 9 bases from J, and the germline ends sit 22 bases apart. Based on the germline V gene, the CDR1 and CDR2 sequences are SQVTM and ANQGSEA. The sample's time point, from its label and the paper: baseline before first vaccination. The vaccinee samples were drawn from two UK trials, COV001 and COV002, one of which was a single-blind randomized controlled phase 2/3 trial testing AZD1222 (ChAdOx1 nCoV-19) in healthy adults. For TCRbeta chain sequencing, PBMC samples were collected from trial participants at day 0 and at day 28 after the second dose. The CDR3 regions of human TCRbeta chains were subjected to immunosequencing. Per the original workflow: TCRs in the repertoires were matched against a reference library of SARS-CoV-2-specific TCRs that had been generated with the MIRA antigen-specificity platform. Breadth was defined as the fraction of unique TCRs that were SARS-CoV-2-associated. Depth was defined as the fraction of total T cells that were SARS-CoV-2-associated. Using the MIRA data, each spike-specific TCR was mapped to the spike region that the TCR reacts to and placed in a CD4 or CD8 class. Log10-transformed breadth and depth values were compared by one-way ANOVA with Sidak's multiple comparisons tests. The source is immuneACCESS, and TCRdb retained only in-frame sequences with V and J called. Part of the clones is not carried over; for the studies checked, unresolved V genes explain less than half of this, and the remainder is unexplained. V, J and clone size are taken as reported in that table, and D and trimming were inferred from the DNA itself. In all, the sample holds roughly 180,000 clones, and around 90% of those were seen once. The top ten clones comprise around 3% of the sample.

The data belong to a study of T cell responses to AZD1222 COVID-19 vaccine (dated by TCRdb to the early 2020s). Regarding the study in general: AZD1222 recipients given second doses at about 4 weeks or at about 12 weeks were pooled, since spike-specific TCR depth and breadth were not found to differ between the two schedules. TCR sequencing was performed for roughly 240 trial participants, of whom roughly 200 were given two doses of AZD1222 and some 26 were given two doses of MenACWY control vaccine. Trial participants were enrolled by age into subgroups of 18-55, 56-69 and 70-plus years, and about 150, 27 and 61 TCR-sequenced participants, respectively, were included in these subgroups. General study outcomes and caveats: Reportedly, almost half of the unique spike-specific TCRs recognized epitopes lying outside the regions that are mutated in the B.1.351 and B.1.1.7 variants. Only five to seven AZD1222 recipients were SARS-CoV-2 seropositive at baseline, limiting conclusions about previously exposed vaccinees. Because no day 14 peak-response samples were available, the repertoires could be characterized only after the peak T cell response. A significant rise in spike-specific TCR breadth and depth was observed after two AZD1222 doses relative to day 0 and relative to MenACWY recipients. Participants were mostly white British and included more females than males, and it was suggested by the authors that clonal diversity may have been underestimated. The 56-69-year group was small, and its depth increase did not reach significance, likely because of low power. The vaccine-associated CD4 TCRs covered the entire spike protein, and the dominant responses fell in regions 160-218 and 743-854.

The V and J genes are TRBV29-1 and TRBJ2-2, with the D gene too uncertain to name. The sequence was collected from an adult in good health. Sequenced here: peripheral blood, sampled on day 0 of AZD1222 vaccination. The CDR3 reads as follows: CSVESSLTDLRRELFF. The DNA is as follows: TGCAGCGTTGAATCCAGTCTTACGGACCTCCGGAGGGAGCTGTTTTTT.